The following is a T cell receptor (beta chain) sequence with its context. The data were obtained in a study of blood T cell repertoires in COVID-19. CDR3 length equals 15 residues. Per the germline V gene, CDR1 is MDHEN and CDR2 is SYDVKM. With 5 bases clipped from V and 2 bases from J, the junction kept 6 bases outside the gene matches. Per the study methods: Reference gene primers were amplified, and this amplification served to estimate nucleated cell counts. Generated by immunoSEQ multiplex PCR, the TCRdb table keeps only in-frame clones and is missing some. The V and J calls and clone size were taken over from that table, and D and trimming were inferred from the DNA. The repertoire holds about 250,000 clones, around 90% seen once, with 2.1% in the top ten. Seattle participants joined during active infection and were tracked over time.

This TCR derives from a woman in her sixties with COVID-19, enrolled during active disease. The genes are TRBV28 and TRBJ2-5, with TRBD1 matching 9 bases. The material sequenced was peripheral blood. The CDR3 loop is CASSPHRGLQETQYF. For the CDR3, the DNA is TGTGCCAGCAGTCCCCACAGGGGGCTACAAGAGACCCAGTACTTC.